This T cell receptor (beta chain) was identified during a study of cytomegalovirus exposure and HLA in healthy donors. The study's findings and limits: After further analysis at a later stage, roughly 16,000 TCR beta sequences were associated with HLA alleles at 0.05 false discovery rate.

This CDR3 has 14 amino acids. Trimming removed 7 bases from V and 2 bases from J, with 14 bases in between. CDR1 and CDR2 (germline): MNHEY, SMNVEV (reference sequence). This clone was detected only once. Antigen specificity is unknown. PCR involved 60 Vbeta and 13 Jbeta primers. The protocol was immunoSEQ multiplex PCR, while the TCRdb copy is restricted to in-frame clones and leaves out a portion. The data hold about 220,000 clones, with 82% observed a single time. The TCR sequence derives from a middle-aged woman in good health and CMV-seropositive. V usage is TRBV27 and J usage is TRBJ1-1, with a possible D match to TRBD1 (6 bases). The material sequenced was PBMCs. The CDR3 here is CASKDTGFNTEAFF. In nucleotides, the CDR3 is TGTGCCAGCAAAGATACAGGGTTTAACACTGAAGCTTTCTTT.